Sequencing of this T cell receptor beta chain was carried out in a study of blood T cell repertoires in COVID-19. The overall study: Nucleic acid was either cDNA or gDNA, and it came from T cells, B-cell-depleted T cells, or PBMCs.

The CDR3 spans 15 residues. With 5 bases clipped from V and 5 bases from J, the junction kept 9 bases outside the gene matches. The germline gives CDR1 MNHEY, CDR2 SVGAGI. The table came from immunoSEQ multiplex PCR; TCRdb's copy has only in-frame clones and leaves some out. Here the sample spans about 70,000 clones, approximately 78% being singletons. The clonotype was recovered from a human donor in a cohort sampled during active COVID-19. Specimen: peripheral blood. This chain links TRBV6-5 with TRBJ2-5; TRBD1 matches 9 bases. CDR3 coding DNA: TGTGCCAGCAGTCCCCGGGACAGGGTGGGGGAGACCCAGTACTTC. It encodes CASSPRDRVGETQYF.